This TCR beta chain was sequenced during a study of T-cell memory formation after mild COVID-19. Across the study: TCR clusters were mostly confined to one donor each.

Note on this clonotype: Its antigen is unknown.

Trimming stripped 4 bases from V and 2 bases from J, with 10 bases between. The length of the CDR3 is 14 residues. CDR1 is LGHDT, CDR2 YNNKEL, per germline (reference sequence). Study-wide findings and caveats: Proof of SARS-CoV-2 specificity was absent for the second-wave clones that crested on day 37. Chiefly within CM and EM were the contracting CD4+ clones; CD8+ ones were within EMRA.

TCRalpha and TCRbeta libraries used 5'RACE with constant-segment primers and UMIs. TCRdb ran MiXCR on the 5' RACE reads and lists one entry per CDR3 protein. The sample consists of about 84,000 distinct CDR3 sequences, about 14% of them appearing once. This TCR derives from an adult woman who had mild COVID-19 (a few samples of this study predate the infection). Cell type and time point are not known. Input material: PBMCs or a T cell subset sorted from them (not recorded which). This chain connects TRBV3-1 to TRBJ2-3; TRBD2 might be the D (5 bases). This chain's CDR3 is CASSLRLNTDTQYF. The CDR3 DNA is TGTGCCAGCAGCCTAAGACTAAACACAGATACGCAGTATTTT.